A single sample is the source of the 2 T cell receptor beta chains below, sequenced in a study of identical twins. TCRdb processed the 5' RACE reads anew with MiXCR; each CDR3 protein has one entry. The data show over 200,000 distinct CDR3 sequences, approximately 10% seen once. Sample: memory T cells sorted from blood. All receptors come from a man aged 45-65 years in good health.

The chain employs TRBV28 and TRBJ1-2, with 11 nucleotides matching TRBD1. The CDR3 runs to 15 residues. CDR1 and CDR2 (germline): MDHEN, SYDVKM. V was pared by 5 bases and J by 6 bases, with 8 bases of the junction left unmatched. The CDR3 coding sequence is TGTGCCAGCAGTCTCGGGACAGGGGGAACGAATGGCTACACCTTC. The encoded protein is CASSLGTGGTNGYTF.

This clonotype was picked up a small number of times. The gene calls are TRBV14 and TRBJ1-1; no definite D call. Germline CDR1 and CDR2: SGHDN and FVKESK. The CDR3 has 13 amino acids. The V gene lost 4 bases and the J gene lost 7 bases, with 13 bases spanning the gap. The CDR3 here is CASSRTRVGEAFF. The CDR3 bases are TGTGCCAGCAGCCGGACGAGGGTCGGTGAAGCTTTCTTT.